This T cell receptor (beta chain) was retrieved from a study of identical twins. Germline V CDR1 and CDR2: LGHDT, YNNKEL (reference sequence). The V segment lost 4 bases and the J segment 4 bases; nucleotides outside the gene matches: 4. The CDR3 consists of 15 residues. A few counts support this clonotype. What it binds is not known. Points from the study as a whole: Low generation-probability sequences were in excess among twin-shared out-of-frame alpha sequences. Modelling approaches yielded underestimates of out-of-frame TCR alpha sharing between monozygotic twins. Potential partial confounding of zero-insertion analyses by invariant MAIT and iNKT cells was noted.

Addition of a universal primer site occurred through template switching, and cDNA carried unique molecular identifiers. TCRdb passed the 5' RACE reads through MiXCR, listing each CDR3 protein once. The repertoire includes a few hundred thousand distinct CDR3 sequences, 9% of them detected once, and 8% to 10% sits in the top ten. The chain couples TRBV3-1 to TRBJ2-1; 10 bases line up with TRBD2. The origin of this receptor is a woman in her fifties or sixties in good health. The sequenced sample was naive T cells sorted from blood. The CDR3 DNA is TGTGCCAGCAGCCGGACTAGCGGACTATACAATGAGCAGTTCTTC. Translated: CASSRTSGLYNEQFF.